This is a list of T cell receptor beta chains from one sample in a study of T cell responses to AZD1222 COVID-19 vaccine. Generated by immunoSEQ multiplex PCR, the TCRdb table keeps only in-frame clones and is missing some. The sample consists of about 120,000 clones, roughly 89% of them appearing once. The input for sequencing was peripheral blood, taken on day 0 of AZD1222 vaccination. These receptors originate from an adult in good health. The CDR3 runs from the conserved cysteine through the conserved F or W. A D gene is named only where the DNA matches it firmly. Size is omitted from some rows. Given values are once, few, many or a class for expanded clones.

TGTGCCAGCAGCTTAGCGGGGATTGACTATGGCTACACCTTC	CASSLAGIDYGYTF	NA	NA	TRBV7-2	TRBJ1-2
TGTGCCAGCAGTGAGATGGTGCGGGGGGCACCCCGAGGTTCGGCAGATACGCAGTATTTT	CASSEMVRGAPRGSADTQYF	TRBD2	NA	TRBV2	TRBJ2-3
TGTGCCAGCAGCTTAAATGCGGGGAGGAACACTGAAGCTTTCTTT	CASSLNAGRNTEAFF	NA	NA	TRBV5-5	TRBJ1-1
TGTGCCAGCAGTTACGGAGGGACGGTCTCTTCCTACGAGCAGTACTTC	CASSYGGTVSSYEQYF	NA	NA	TRBV6-5	TRBJ2-7
TGTGCCAGCAGCTTGGCCACTCTCGGTGTCACCTTC	CASSLATLGVTF	NA	NA	TRBV11-2	TRBJ1-2
TGTGCCAGCTCACGGCAGGGTGGAGCTTTCTTT	CASSRQGGAFF	NA	NA	TRBV18	TRBJ1-1
TGTGCCAGCAGCCAAGGGACTCCTTACAATGAGCAGTTCTTC	CASSQGTPYNEQFF	NA	NA	TRBV7-2	TRBJ2-1
TGTGCCAGCAGCTCGGGGGCTGGCTACGAGCAGTACTTC	CASSSGAGYEQYF	NA	NA	TRBV11-2	TRBJ2-7
TGCGCCAGCAGCCCCGTCTCGGGGTCTGCCGAGCAGTACTTC	CASSPVSGSAEQYF	NA	once	TRBV5-1	TRBJ2-7
TGTGCCAGCTCACCAGGTAGCAATCAGCCCCAGCATTTT	CASSPGSNQPQHF	NA	few	TRBV18	TRBJ1-5
TGTGCCAGCCGGGGTGATCGGGGGGCCAAAAACATTCAGTACTTC	CASRGDRGAKNIQYF	NA	NA	TRBV27	TRBJ2-4
TGTGCCAGCACCCAGGGGAGTGGAGAGACCCAGTACTTC	CASTQGSGETQYF	NA	NA	TRBV2	TRBJ2-5
TGCGCCAGCAGCTCCCAGGGGGATTCCTACGAGCAGTACTTC	CASSSQGDSYEQYF	TRBD1	NA	TRBV5-1	TRBJ2-7
TGTGCCAGCTCACTGGACAGTAGCTCCTATAATTCACCCCTCCACTTT	CASSLDSSSYNSPLHF	NA	NA	TRBV18	TRBJ1-6
TGTGCCAGCAGCAAAGGTGACAGGGGGAACGCAAACACCGGGGAGCTGTTTTTT	CASSKGDRGNANTGELFF	NA	NA	TRBV21-1	TRBJ2-2
TGTGCCAGCAGCTCGAGAAGGGGGGCGCATTCCTACGAGCAGTACTTC	CASSSRRGAHSYEQYF	NA	NA	TRBV9	TRBJ2-7
TGCAGCGTTCGACTAGCGGAGACTGGTACCTACGAGCAGTACTTC	CSVRLAETGTYEQYF	TRBD2	NA	TRBV29-1	TRBJ2-7
TGTGCCAGCAGTCCGGAGGGCCAACAAGAGACCCAGTACTTC	CASSPEGQQETQYF	NA	NA	TRBV28	TRBJ2-5
TGTGCCAGCAGCCTTGTACCGCCGGGACACTACAGCACAGATACGCAGTATTTT	CASSLVPPGHYSTDTQYF	NA	once	TRBV5-5	TRBJ2-3
TGTGCCAGCTCAACTCGCGGAGACACTGAAGCTTTCTTT	CASSTRGDTEAFF	NA	few	TRBV18	TRBJ1-1
TGTGCCAGCTCACCACGAGAGGACTCAGAAGTCGGGGCCAACGTCCTGACTTTC	CASSPREDSEVGANVLTF	NA	NA	TRBV18	TRBJ2-6
TGTGCCAGCAGCTTGCCCGGGGCAGCCACAGATACGCAGTATTTT	CASSLPGAATDTQYF	NA	NA	TRBV5-4	TRBJ2-3
TGTGCCACCAGCAGGGGTGGGACTAGCGGGTCTTACGAGCAGTACTTC	CATSRGGTSGSYEQYF	TRBD2	NA	TRBV15	TRBJ2-7
TGTGCCAGCAGTGGAGGGGCTAGCGGGACGGAGACCCAGTACTTC	CASSGGASGTETQYF	TRBD2	NA	TRBV2	TRBJ2-5
TGTGCCAGCAGCCAAGCGGGAGGCACCCTCCACTTT	CASSQAGGTLHF	NA	once	TRBV14	TRBJ1-6
TGTGCCAGCAGTTTCCGAAACCCCAGGGGACGGGGAGGCTACACCTTC	CASSFRNPRGRGGYTF	NA	NA	TRBV6-5	TRBJ1-2
TGTGCCTGGAGTACAGGCGGGAGATCACCCCTCCACTTT	CAWSTGGRSPLHF	NA	NA	TRBV30	TRBJ1-6
TGTGCCAGCAAGCGGACAGGGTTTTTATACGAGCAGTACTTC	CASKRTGFLYEQYF	TRBD1	NA	TRBV27	TRBJ2-7
TGCGCCAGCAGAACTAGCGGGAGGAACGGGGAGCTGTTTTTT	CASRTSGRNGELFF	TRBD2	few	TRBV5-1	TRBJ2-2
TGTGCCAGCAGGGCCGGGACTACCTACTACGAGCAGTACTTC	CASRAGTTYYEQYF	TRBD2	NA	TRBV6-5	TRBJ2-7
TGTGCCAGCAGCTTAGACGCCGCGCCTAGCACAGATACGCAGTATTTT	CASSLDAAPSTDTQYF	NA	NA	TRBV7-3	TRBJ2-3
TGTGCCAGCAGCCGCGGGACTAGCCCTCGGGCAGATACGCAGTATTTT	CASSRGTSPRADTQYF	TRBD2	NA	TRBV3-1/TRBV3-2	TRBJ2-3
TGCGCCAGCAGCTTGGGAGTCAGGGATGATCAGCCCCAGCATTTT	CASSLGVRDDQPQHF	NA	NA	TRBV5-1	TRBJ1-5
TGTGCCAGCAGGGGGTTCACTGAAGCTTTCTTT	CASRGFTEAFF	NA	few	TRBV2	TRBJ1-1
TGTGCCAGCAGCTTAATGCGGCAGCGGGGGACCGAGCAGTACTTC	CASSLMRQRGTEQYF	TRBD2	NA	TRBV7-2	TRBJ2-7
TGTGCCAGTAGGCTGCAGGGGTTCGGAAACACTGAAGCTTTCTTT	CASRLQGFGNTEAFF	NA	NA	TRBV19	TRBJ1-1
TGTGCCAGCAGCTTAGGTGTGAGTGGCGAGCAGTACTTC	CASSLGVSGEQYF	NA	NA	TRBV11-3	TRBJ2-7
TGTGCCAGCAACCGGGACAGGGGTCAATCACCCCTCCACTTT	CASNRDRGQSPLHF	TRBD1	NA	TRBV7-2	TRBJ1-6
TGTGCCAGCAGTTACTCGGCCCCAGGGATAAAAGCTTTCTTT	CASSYSAPGIKAFF	NA	NA	TRBV6-5	TRBJ1-1
TGCAGCGTTGAGAAGACTAACTATGGCTACACCTTC	CSVEKTNYGYTF	NA	NA	TRBV29-1	TRBJ1-2
TGTGCCAGCAGCGGCGGGGGCAGGACCTACGAGCAGTACTTC	CASSGGGRTYEQYF	NA	NA	TRBV7-9	TRBJ2-7
TGTGCCTGGAGTGTACGGGGCAAAACGGGGGAGCAGTACTTC	CAWSVRGKTGEQYF	NA	NA	TRBV30	TRBJ2-7
TGTGCCAGCAGCCGAAGCGGCGGGGAAGAGACCCAGTACTTC	CASSRSGGEETQYF	NA	NA	TRBV3-1/TRBV3-2	TRBJ2-5
TGTGCCAGCAGCCCCAGGACAGGGGAACGTGGCTACACCTTC	CASSPRTGERGYTF	TRBD1	NA	TRBV7-3	TRBJ1-2
TGTGCCAGCAGTGCCACAGGGTGGAAGCAGCCCCAGCATTTT	CASSATGWKQPQHF	NA	NA	TRBV2	TRBJ1-5
TGTGCCAGCAGCTTAGATGGGGCTACGGGAGGAGGAGGCGGGGAGCTGTTTTTT	CASSLDGATGGGGGELFF	TRBD2	NA	TRBV11-2	TRBJ2-2
TGTGCCAGCAGTTACGAAGGGACAGGGGTGGGTAACGAGCAGTACTTC	CASSYEGTGVGNEQYF	TRBD1	NA	TRBV6-5	TRBJ2-7
TGTGCCAGCAGCTCGACCGGGACTAGCGGGACCGGCCGCACAGATACGCAGTATTTT	CASSSTGTSGTGRTDTQYF	TRBD2	NA	TRBV7-3	TRBJ2-3
TGTGCTACCGAGCTTCGTAATGAGCAGTTCTTC	CATELRNEQFF	NA	NA	TRBV7-7	TRBJ2-1
TGTGCCAGTCAGGGACAGGGGTTATCTGGGGCCAACGTCCTGACTTTC	CASQGQGLSGANVLTF	TRBD1	NA	TRBV7-9	TRBJ2-6
TGTGCCAGCAGCCCTCCAGTGACAGATACGCAGTATTTT	CASSPPVTDTQYF	NA	once	TRBV12-3/TRBV12-4	TRBJ2-3
TGTGCCAGCAGTGTACAGGCCTCGACCGGGAATGAGCAGTTCTTC	CASSVQASTGNEQFF	NA	many	TRBV6-4	TRBJ2-1
TGTGCCAGCAGTTTATCCCAGGGAGGGTACGGTGAGACCCAGTACTTC	CASSLSQGGYGETQYF	TRBD2	NA	TRBV28	TRBJ2-5
TGTGCCAGCAGGTCGACAGGCTACGAGCAGTACTTC	CASRSTGYEQYF	NA	NA	TRBV27	TRBJ2-7